These T cell receptor beta chains were read from a single sample in a study of tumor and adjacent non-tumor tissue in lung cancer. TCRdb redid the calling of the multiplex PCR reads with MiXCR, one entry per CDR3 protein. The sample has 100,000 to 120,000 distinct CDR3 sequences; around 82% are singletons. The sample consisted of lung tumor tissue. All receptors come from a man aged 70 or older with non-small cell lung cancer. Each CDR3 is given with its conserved first and last residue. A D gene is named only where the DNA matches it firmly. Size tells how often a clone was seen (once, few, many) or the class of an expanded clone, and some rows leave it out.

CDR3: CNSSSSGNEKLFF
DNA: TGTAACAGCAGCTCTAGCGGTAATGAAAAACTGTTTTTT
D: NA
J: TRBJ1-4
size: NA
V: TRBV7-9

CDR3: CASSAGLGETQYF
DNA: TGTGCCAGCTCAGCGGGACTAGGAGAGACCCAGTACTTC
D: TRBD2
J: TRBJ2-5
size: NA
V: TRBV18

CDR3: CPSSLGGIYEQYF
DNA: TGTCCCAGCAGTTTGGGAGGGATTTACGAGCAGTACTTC
D: TRBD2
J: TRBJ2-7
size: NA
V: TRBV27

CDR3: CVSGGLGLPYEQYF
DNA: TGTGTCAGCGGCGGACTGGGACTTCCATACGAGCAGTACTTC
D: NA
J: TRBJ2-7
size: once
V: TRBV5-6

CDR3: CASLSLAKNIHYF
DNA: TGTGCCAGCCTTTCTCTAGCCAAAAACATTCATTATTTC
D: NA
J: TRBJ2-4
size: NA
V: TRBV6-5

CDR3: CASSYHRDRNQSHHF
DNA: TGTGCCAGCAGTTACCACCGGGACAGGAATCAGTCCCATCATTTT
D: TRBD1
J: TRBJ1-5
size: NA
V: TRBV6-6

CDR3: CSVLAGGRGNGQFF
DNA: TGCAGCGTCTTAGCGGGGGGCCGGGGTAATGGGCAGTTTTTC
D: TRBD2
J: TRBJ2-1
size: NA
V: TRBV29-1

CDR3: CDSQKTTGLRELFF
DNA: TGTGACAGTCAGAAAACCACAGGGCTCAGGGAGCTCTTTTTT
D: NA
J: TRBJ2-2
size: NA
V: TRBV19

CDR3: CAIRSSLINEHFF
DNA: TGTGCCATCAGGTCTAGCCTGATCAATGAGCACTTCTTC
D: NA
J: TRBJ2-1
size: NA
V: TRBV10-3

CDR3: CASIWGTTRAGELFF
DNA: TGCGCCAGCATCTGGGGGACCACAAGGGCCGGGGAGCTGTTTTTT
D: NA
J: TRBJ2-2
size: NA
V: TRBV5-1

CDR3: CASRGKGETYEYYF
DNA: TGTGCCAGCAGGGGCAAAGGGGAGACCTACGAGTACTACTTC
D: NA
J: TRBJ2-7
size: NA
V: TRBV6-6